Only a few counts were recorded for the clone carrying this T cell receptor beta chain. The antigen is unknown. With a J-beta primer mix and a sample-barcoded 5' primer, a second PCR ran 7 to 11 cycles. Through a template-switch adaptor with 12 random nucleotides, each cDNA molecule received a tag. In TCRdb, the 5' RACE reads were re-called with MiXCR into one record per CDR3 protein. The data contain about 1,400,000 distinct CDR3 sequences, 42% of them singletons. The data are from a study of blood T cells in healthy people across ages. Findings of the study overall: Estimates of total diversity, which came from one million sequenced T cells, were considered to be underestimates. Observed TCR beta diversity per million T cells went down as age went up. This fall followed a roughly linear course with age.

The sample was blood. This TCR derives from a woman between 18 and 29 years old in good health.

As DNA, the CDR3 is TGTGCCAGCAGCTGGACGGACAATGAGCAGTTCTTC. It specifies CASSWTDNEQFF. This chain uses TRBV3-1 with TRBJ2-1; D is unclear. V shed 5 bases and J shed 5 bases, with 7 bases lying between them. Per the germline V gene, CDR1 is LGHDT and CDR2 is YNNKEL (reference sequence). The CDR3 runs to 12 residues.